This TCR beta chain is from a study of cytomegalovirus exposure and HLA in healthy donors (dated by TCRdb to the late 2010s). The study in broad terms: A later analysis indicated that the 120 or so validation repertoires were generated on the platform also employed for the roughly 720 repertoires of the first cohort. A separate validation cohort of approximately 130 different subjects was used in addition to the roughly 700-subject first cohort. To predict cytomegalovirus infection status, the study combined high-throughput TCR immunosequencing, statistical association of individual TCRs with disease status, and machine learning. The study aimed to test whether signatures of past pathogen exposure could be identified by cataloging public T cell receptors.

Clipping removes 0 bases from V and 3 bases from J, with 9 as the unmatched junction base count. Based on the germline V gene, the CDR1 and CDR2 sequences are SGHTA and FQGNSA. Inclusive of the bounding cysteine and phenylalanine, the CDR3 is 17 residues long. Only the CDR3 portion is preserved as DNA: 51 bases, with reading frame beginning at the first base. Broad study findings and their caveats: Most TCR sequences were observed very rarely across donors, whereas some public TCRs were present in many individuals. A later analysis had no HLA typing for the validation cohort, so co-occurrence there was scored across all 120 repertoires. Subsequent analysis determined that TCRs grouped into clusters in the first cohort also showed a tendency toward co-occurrence across the roughly 120 validation repertoires, and about 93% of cluster scores exceeded 0. In vitro tests confirmed that a few of the cytomegalovirus-associated TCR beta chains recognize cytomegalovirus antigens. The study listed 164 TCR beta chains as associated with cytomegalovirus. The authors suggested that the approach could potentially be extended to other disease states and immunological phenotypes. Cytomegalovirus status was reported to be diagnosed by the classifier with high specificity and sensitivity in both the original and validation cohorts.

Separate from the roughly 660-subject first cohort, the validation cohort of about 120 subjects was the group to which the donors belonged. A note on this clone: What antigen it recognizes has not been identified. Per-base qualities were not stored, and no clone one base away is much larger.

Libraries were prepared through the immunoSEQ multiplex PCR assay. As for the original processing: A statistical classification framework was developed to diagnose cytomegalovirus status using the catalog of TCR beta chain sequences. Entries here come from immuneACCESS through TCRdb and include only in-frame sequences with V and J called. Some clones fail to appear in such tables; in the studies checked, an unresolved V gene covers under half of the shortfall, and the cause of the remainder is unknown. V and J calls and clone size come straight from that table; D and trimming were deduced from the DNA. Present in this sample are approximately 300,000 clones, about nine tenths of which were seen just once. The ten largest clones take up about 0.91% of the sample.

The chain is assembled from TRBV7-2 and TRBJ2-7, with 9 bases in between that match TRBD2. This clonotype was obtained from a woman in her late teens or twenties in good health and CMV-seronegative. The sequencing input was PBMCs. The DNA sequence is given as TGTGCCAGCAGCTTAGCGCCCGGACTAGCGAGTTACTACGAGCAGTACTTC. The encoded protein is CASSLAPGLASYYEQYF.